This T cell receptor (beta chain) was retrieved from a study of shared clonotypes between healthy human individuals. Study results and caveats: Large sequencing depth failed to make sorted-subset sequencing complete, rarefaction showed. Read depth was anticipated to influence clonotype sharing among donors. On the whole, naive subsets had larger estimated richness than memory subsets had.

A note on this clone: What it binds is not known.

Measured with immunoSEQ multiplex PCR; TCRdb has only the in-frame clones, and not every one. Here the sample spans around 1.9 million clones, 93% being singletons. V lost 3 bases and J 2 bases, leaving 10 bases between the germline ends. In germline, CDR1 is MDHEN, CDR2 SYDVKM. The CDR3 is 14 residues long. The naive CD8 population came from CD45RO-negative cells selected for CCR7, without terminally differentiated effector memory CD45RA+ cells. Every one of the donors was a Caucasian adult that lived in Nashville, Tennessee. The chain combines TRBV28 with TRBJ2-5; no reliable D call. This TCR was sampled from a man between 18 and 35 years old in good health. Some clones in this sample may be carry-over from other donors' samples. Input material: naive CD8+ T cells from PBMCs. The CDR3 DNA is TGTGCCAGCAGTTTTGGCCTAGGGCAAGAGACCCAGTACTTC. It yields the protein CASSFGLGQETQYF.